The rows below give T cell receptor beta chains drawn from one sample of a study of molecular identifiers for immune sequencing clone quantification. Each CDR3 protein gets one entry after TCRdb re-called the PCR reads with MiXCR. This table holds about 320,000 distinct CDR3 sequences, 24% found once. Specimen: naive CD8+ T cells from blood, with Jurkat cell RNA spiked in. These receptors were obtained from a human donor in good health. Some libraries in this study had Jurkat cell RNA spiked in. Each CDR3 is given with its conserved first and last residue. A D gene is named only where the DNA matches it firmly. Clone size appears in some rows only: once, few, many, or a class for an expanded clone.

j_gene: TRBJ2-7; v_gene: TRBV30; d_gene: -; abundance: -; CDR3aa: CAWPPAGNSYEQYF; CDR3nt: TGTGCCTGGCCCCCAGCCGGCAACTCCTACGAGCAGTACTTC
j_gene: TRBJ2-3; v_gene: TRBV19; d_gene: -; abundance: many; CDR3aa: CASSGWTADTQYF; CDR3nt: TGTGCCAGTAGCGGGTGGACGGCAGATACGCAGTATTTT
j_gene: TRBJ1-1; v_gene: TRBV29-1; d_gene: -; abundance: -; CDR3aa: CSVEEQGNTEAFF; CDR3nt: TGCAGCGTTGAAGAACAGGGGAACACTGAAGCTTTCTTT
j_gene: TRBJ1-1; v_gene: TRBV7-9; d_gene: -; abundance: many; CDR3aa: CASSFSVSEAFF; CDR3nt: TGTGCCAGCAGCTTTTCAGTCTCTGAAGCTTTCTTT
j_gene: TRBJ1-1; v_gene: TRBV29-1; d_gene: -; abundance: -; CDR3aa: CSVESGDTEAFF; CDR3nt: TGCAGCGTTGAATCAGGGGACACTGAAGCTTTCTTT
j_gene: TRBJ2-7; v_gene: TRBV5-4; d_gene: -; abundance: -; CDR3aa: CASSFSLGGGYEQYF; CDR3nt: TGTGCCAGCAGCTTTAGTCTCGGTGGGGGCTACGAGCAGTACTTC
j_gene: TRBJ2-3; v_gene: TRBV7-9; d_gene: -; abundance: -; CDR3aa: CASSIGTPDTQYF; CDR3nt: TGTGCCAGCAGCATCGGGACTCCAGATACGCAGTATTTT
j_gene: TRBJ2-2; v_gene: TRBV6-2/TRBV6-3; d_gene: -; abundance: many; CDR3aa: CASRGTYLNTGELFF; CDR3nt: TGTGCCAGCAGGGGGACATATCTTAACACCGGGGAGCTGTTTTTT
j_gene: TRBJ2-7; v_gene: TRBV27; d_gene: -; abundance: many; CDR3aa: CASAGLGASGSYEQYF; CDR3nt: TGTGCCAGCGCTGGATTAGGGGCTAGTGGGTCCTACGAGCAGTACTTC
j_gene: TRBJ2-7; v_gene: TRBV6-2/TRBV6-3; d_gene: -; abundance: few; CDR3aa: CASSYPSRGREQYF; CDR3nt: TGTGCCAGCAGTTATCCCTCCAGGGGCCGGGAGCAGTACTTC
j_gene: TRBJ1-5; v_gene: TRBV2; d_gene: -; abundance: few; CDR3aa: CASSTPVEAVGNQPQHF; CDR3nt: TGTGCCAGCAGTACACCTGTTGAGGCAGTCGGCAATCAGCCCCAGCATTTT
j_gene: TRBJ2-7; v_gene: TRBV5-3; d_gene: -; abundance: -; CDR3aa: CASSDDTSYEQYF; CDR3nt: TGTGCCAGCAGCGACGACACGTCCTACGAGCAGTACTTC
j_gene: TRBJ1-1; v_gene: TRBV13; d_gene: -; abundance: -; CDR3aa: CASSFLPGPNTEAFF; CDR3nt: TGTGCCAGCAGCTTTTTACCGGGGCCGAACACTGAAGCTTTCTTT
j_gene: TRBJ1-5; v_gene: TRBV29-1; d_gene: -; abundance: -; CDR3aa: CSVGYGGSDQPQHF; CDR3nt: TGCAGCGTTGGATATGGGGGTAGCGATCAGCCCCAGCATTTT
j_gene: TRBJ2-3; v_gene: TRBV7-6; d_gene: TRBD2; abundance: many; CDR3aa: CASSLGSGGYRYQDTQYF; CDR3nt: TGTGCCAGCAGCTTAGGAAGCGGGGGCTACCGATATCAAGATACGCAGTATTTT
j_gene: TRBJ1-2; v_gene: TRBV7-9; d_gene: -; abundance: many; CDR3aa: CASSSLDENGYTF; CDR3nt: TGTGCCAGCAGCTCACTAGACGAAAATGGCTACACCTTC
j_gene: TRBJ2-3; v_gene: TRBV7-2; d_gene: TRBD2; abundance: many; CDR3aa: CASSLLAGVATDTQYF; CDR3nt: TGTGCCAGCAGCTTACTAGCGGGAGTGGCGACAGATACGCAGTATTTT
j_gene: TRBJ2-7; v_gene: TRBV5-1; d_gene: -; abundance: many; CDR3aa: CASSLEAGYTWQYF; CDR3nt: TGCGCCAGCAGCTTGGAGGCCGGGTATACCTGGCAGTACTTC
j_gene: TRBJ2-7; v_gene: TRBV5-8; d_gene: TRBD1; abundance: -; CDR3aa: CASSFGTGGSYEQYF; CDR3nt: TGTGCCAGCAGCTTCGGGACAGGGGGCTCGTACGAGCAGTACTTC
j_gene: TRBJ2-7; v_gene: TRBV5-1; d_gene: TRBD2; abundance: many; CDR3aa: CASSLARAGGFHEQYF; CDR3nt: TGCGCCAGCAGCTTGGCCCGGGCGGGAGGGTTCCACGAGCAGTACTTC
j_gene: TRBJ2-6; v_gene: TRBV11-2; d_gene: -; abundance: few; CDR3aa: CASSQGPMGANVLTF; CDR3nt: TGTGCCAGCAGCCAGGGCCCGATGGGGGCCAACGTCCTGACTTTC
j_gene: TRBJ2-1; v_gene: TRBV28; d_gene: -; abundance: many; CDR3aa: CASGARKQFF; CDR3nt: TGTGCCAGCGGTGCGAGGAAGCAGTTCTTC
j_gene: TRBJ1-1; v_gene: TRBV29-1; d_gene: -; abundance: many; CDR3aa: CSVVGENTEAFF; CDR3nt: TGCAGCGTTGTTGGGGAGAACACTGAAGCTTTCTTT
j_gene: TRBJ2-4; v_gene: TRBV20-1; d_gene: -; abundance: few; CDR3aa: CSARTPDRNIQYF; CDR3nt: TGCAGTGCTAGGACCCCAGATCGGAACATTCAGTACTTC
j_gene: TRBJ2-1; v_gene: TRBV11-3; d_gene: -; abundance: -; CDR3aa: CASSFGGDDEQFF; CDR3nt: TGTGCCAGCAGCTTCGGGGGCGATGATGAGCAGTTCTTC
j_gene: TRBJ1-1; v_gene: TRBV15; d_gene: -; abundance: many; CDR3aa: CATSRDRGRGRTEAFF; CDR3nt: TGTGCCACCAGCAGAGATAGGGGCAGGGGAAGGACTGAAGCTTTCTTT
j_gene: TRBJ2-7; v_gene: TRBV7-7; d_gene: -; abundance: many; CDR3aa: CASSPSPGYEQYF; CDR3nt: TGTGCTAGCAGCCCGAGCCCCGGCTACGAGCAGTACTTC
j_gene: TRBJ1-5; v_gene: TRBV20-1; d_gene: TRBD1; abundance: -; CDR3aa: CSARGGQGDQPQHF; CDR3nt: TGCAGTGCTAGAGGGGGTCAGGGGGATCAGCCCCAGCATTTT
j_gene: TRBJ2-1; v_gene: TRBV7-9; d_gene: -; abundance: few; CDR3aa: CASSLVLGAYSYNEQFF; CDR3nt: TGTGCCAGCAGCTTAGTACTTGGCGCCTACTCCTACAATGAGCAGTTCTTC
j_gene: TRBJ1-1; v_gene: TRBV7-2; d_gene: -; abundance: many; CDR3aa: CASSLLEPPEAFF; CDR3nt: TGTGCCAGCAGCCTACTAGAACCGCCCGAAGCTTTCTTT
j_gene: TRBJ2-5; v_gene: TRBV20-1; d_gene: -; abundance: -; CDR3aa: CSAEAQLDQETQYF; CDR3nt: TGCAGTGCTGAAGCCCAACTCGACCAAGAGACCCAGTACTTC
j_gene: TRBJ2-7; v_gene: TRBV29-1; d_gene: TRBD1; abundance: many; CDR3aa: CSVEGRGTGAGEQYF; CDR3nt: TGCAGCGTTGAAGGGAGGGGGACAGGGGCAGGGGAGCAGTACTTC
j_gene: TRBJ2-3; v_gene: TRBV4-2; d_gene: TRBD2; abundance: few; CDR3aa: CASSQLIGGGGIDTQYF; CDR3nt: TGTGCCAGCAGCCAACTAATCGGCGGGGGGGGAATAGATACGCAGTATTTT
j_gene: TRBJ2-6; v_gene: TRBV4-1; d_gene: TRBD1; abundance: -; CDR3aa: CASSQDPANRGGANVLTF; CDR3nt: TGCGCCAGCAGCCAAGACCCCGCTAACAGGGGTGGGGCCAACGTCCTGACTTTC
j_gene: TRBJ2-7; v_gene: TRBV28; d_gene: -; abundance: -; CDR3aa: CASSFLAIAAPEQYF; CDR3nt: TGTGCCAGCAGTTTCCTTGCGATAGCGGCGCCCGAGCAGTACTTC
j_gene: TRBJ1-5; v_gene: TRBV9; d_gene: -; abundance: -; CDR3aa: CASSVYDSNQPQHF; CDR3nt: TGTGCCAGCAGCGTATACGATAGCAATCAGCCCCAGCATTTT
j_gene: TRBJ2-5; v_gene: TRBV20-1; d_gene: TRBD1; abundance: few; CDR3aa: CSAEREDRTQETQYF; CDR3nt: TGCAGTGCCGAGCGAGAGGACAGGACCCAAGAGACCCAGTACTTC
j_gene: TRBJ1-4; v_gene: TRBV24-1; d_gene: -; abundance: -; CDR3aa: CATSGGSNEKLFF; CDR3nt: TGTGCCACCAGTGGCGGATCGAATGAAAAACTGTTTTTT
j_gene: TRBJ1-1; v_gene: TRBV11-2; d_gene: -; abundance: -; CDR3aa: CASSPTATNTEAFF; CDR3nt: TGTGCCAGCAGCCCGACAGCAACGAACACTGAAGCTTTCTTT
j_gene: TRBJ2-5; v_gene: TRBV7-8; d_gene: TRBD2; abundance: many; CDR3aa: CASSSYNLGLAGGVYQETQYF; CDR3nt: TGTGCCAGCAGCTCCTACAACCTTGGACTAGCGGGGGGCGTGTACCAAGAGACCCAGTACTTC
j_gene: TRBJ2-3; v_gene: TRBV5-4; d_gene: -; abundance: many; CDR3aa: CASSGGSSMNADTQYF; CDR3nt: TGTGCCAGCAGCGGGGGGTCCAGTATGAACGCAGATACGCAGTATTTT
j_gene: TRBJ2-7; v_gene: TRBV5-3; d_gene: TRBD1; abundance: many; CDR3aa: CASSLVAGGFYEQYF; CDR3nt: TGTGCCAGCAGCTTGGTGGCAGGGGGCTTCTACGAGCAGTACTTC
j_gene: TRBJ2-7; v_gene: TRBV19; d_gene: TRBD2; abundance: few; CDR3aa: CASSSASGVSYEQYF; CDR3nt: TGTGCCAGTAGTTCGGCTAGCGGGGTATCCTACGAGCAGTACTTC
j_gene: TRBJ1-3; v_gene: TRBV4-3; d_gene: -; abundance: -; CDR3aa: CASRHRPPGTADSGNTIYF; CDR3nt: TGCGCCAGCCGCCATCGCCCACCCGGCACGGCCGACTCTGGAAACACCATATATTTT
j_gene: TRBJ1-2; v_gene: TRBV4-1; d_gene: TRBD1; abundance: -; CDR3aa: CASSQVDRGDYGYTF; CDR3nt: TGCGCCAGCAGCCAAGTTGACAGGGGGGACTATGGCTACACCTTC
j_gene: TRBJ2-6; v_gene: TRBV27; d_gene: -; abundance: -; CDR3aa: CASRGSGANVLTF; CDR3nt: TGTGCCAGCAGGGGCTCTGGGGCCAACGTCCTGACTTTC
j_gene: TRBJ2-3; v_gene: TRBV7-6; d_gene: -; abundance: many; CDR3aa: CASSGSGDTQYF; CDR3nt: TGTGCCAGCAGCGGGAGCGGGGATACGCAGTATTTT
j_gene: TRBJ2-7; v_gene: TRBV7-9; d_gene: TRBD1; abundance: few; CDR3aa: CASSLGQGGEQYF; CDR3nt: TGTGCCAGCAGCTTAGGACAGGGTGGCGAGCAGTACTTC
j_gene: TRBJ1-2; v_gene: TRBV27; d_gene: -; abundance: few; CDR3aa: CASSPIPADDYGYTF; CDR3nt: TGTGCCAGCAGTCCAATTCCGGCAGATGACTATGGCTACACCTTC
j_gene: TRBJ2-3; v_gene: TRBV4-3; d_gene: -; abundance: -; CDR3aa: CASSQGNGDTQYF; CDR3nt: TGCGCCAGCAGCCAGGGGAACGGAGATACGCAGTATTTT
j_gene: TRBJ2-7; v_gene: TRBV7-2; d_gene: -; abundance: many; CDR3aa: CASSLGASSYEQYF; CDR3nt: TGTGCCAGCAGCTTAGGGGCTAGCTCCTACGAGCAGTACTTC
j_gene: TRBJ1-1; v_gene: TRBV4-1; d_gene: -; abundance: -; CDR3aa: CASSQAPNTEAFF; CDR3nt: TGCGCCAGCAGCCAAGCTCCGAACACTGAAGCTTTCTTT
j_gene: TRBJ2-7; v_gene: TRBV20-1; d_gene: TRBD1; abundance: few; CDR3aa: CSADQQGSSYEQYF; CDR3nt: TGCAGTGCTGATCAACAGGGGAGCTCCTACGAGCAGTACTTC
j_gene: TRBJ2-7; v_gene: TRBV20-1; d_gene: -; abundance: -; CDR3aa: CSARSPRDRSSYEQYF; CDR3nt: TGCAGTGCTCGATCCCCCCGTGACAGAAGCTCCTACGAGCAGTACTTC
j_gene: TRBJ2-4; v_gene: TRBV7-9; d_gene: -; abundance: -; CDR3aa: CASGLEQVAPKNIQYF; CDR3nt: TGTGCCAGCGGCTTAGAGCAAGTGGCGCCCAAAAACATTCAGTACTTC
j_gene: TRBJ2-5; v_gene: TRBV13; d_gene: -; abundance: -; CDR3aa: CASTIVGSPETQYF; CDR3nt: TGTGCCAGCACTATTGTAGGGTCCCCAGAGACCCAGTACTTC
j_gene: TRBJ2-7; v_gene: TRBV6-1; d_gene: -; abundance: few; CDR3aa: CASRTFGTYEQYF; CDR3nt: TGTGCCAGCAGGACATTTGGGACGTACGAGCAGTACTTC